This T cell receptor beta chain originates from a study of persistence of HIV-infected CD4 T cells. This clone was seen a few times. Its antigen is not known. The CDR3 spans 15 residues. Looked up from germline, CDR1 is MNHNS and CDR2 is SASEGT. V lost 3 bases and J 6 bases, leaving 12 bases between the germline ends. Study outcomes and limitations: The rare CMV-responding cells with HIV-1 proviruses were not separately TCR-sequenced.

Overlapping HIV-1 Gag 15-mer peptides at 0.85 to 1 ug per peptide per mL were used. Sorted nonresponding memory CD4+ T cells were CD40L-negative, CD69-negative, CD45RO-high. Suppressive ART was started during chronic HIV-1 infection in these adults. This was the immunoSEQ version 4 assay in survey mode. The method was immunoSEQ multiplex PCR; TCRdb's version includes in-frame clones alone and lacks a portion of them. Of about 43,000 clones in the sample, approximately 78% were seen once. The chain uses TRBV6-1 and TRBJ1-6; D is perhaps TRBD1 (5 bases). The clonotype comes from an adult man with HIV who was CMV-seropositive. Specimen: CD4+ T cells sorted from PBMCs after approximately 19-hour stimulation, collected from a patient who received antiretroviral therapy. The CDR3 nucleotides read TGTGCCAGCAGTGACCTGTGGGGCAGTAATTCACCCCTCCACTTT. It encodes CASSDLWGSNSPLHF.